One and the same sample provided the 23 T cell receptor beta chains below, sequenced in a study of spatial heterogeneity in lung cancer. Time point meaning: sample taken at primary tumor resection. In each case, whole RNA from tumor, nontumor lung or frozen PBMC was sequenced unsorted. One entry per CDR3 protein results from TCRdb running MiXCR on the 5' RACE reads. The profile shows approximately 1,900 distinct CDR3 sequences, around 7.6% of them singletons. The source was normal lung tissue next to the tumor, collected at surgery. Receptor source: a male donor with early-stage non-small cell lung cancer.

This clonotype is termed medium-sized. The library was designed around alpha chains, so this beta chain is a stray read whose abundance carries little weight. The rearrangement uses TRBV18 and TRBJ2-1, with TRBD2 matching over 8 bases. J gave up 9 bases and V 6 bases, and 10 bases lay outside the gene matches. The CDR3 has 14 amino acids. CDR1 KGHSH and CDR2 LQKENI come from the germline V gene. Here the CDR3 DNA reads TGTGCCAGCTCCCTAACAGGACTAGCCCCTGAGCAGTTCTTC. This sequence encodes CASSLTGLAPEQFF.

This clonotype was counted a few times. A library prepared for alpha chains yielded this beta chain as an off-target read; its size is of little meaning. The gene calls are TRBV5-1 and TRBJ2-7; D gene unclear. The germline CDR1 and CDR2 sequences are SGHRS and YFSETQ. The ends were cut back, 4 bases at V and 3 bases at J, with 5 bases in the middle. The CDR3 is 11 residues long. As DNA, the CDR3 is TGCGCCAGCAGCCCCGGCTACGAGCAGTACTTC. Its protein product is CASSPGYEQYF. The full variable domain, rest sourced from reference TRBV5-1 and TRBJ2-7, is KAGVTQTPRYLIKTRGQQVTLSCSPISGHRSVSWYQQTPGQGLQFLFEYFSETQRNKGNFPGRFSGRQFSNSRSEMNVSTLELGDSALYLCASSPGYEQYFGPGTRLTVT.

This clonotype rates as medium-sized (0.01 to 0.1%). This beta chain came through as a stray read in a library set up for alpha chains, and its size says little. The chain uses TRBV9 and TRBJ2-5, with a weak D call TRBD2 (6 bases). Trimming took off 0 bases at V and 4 bases at J, with 13 bases between the two ends. There are 15 residues in the CDR3. Germline V gives CDR1 SGDLS, CDR2 YYNGEE. CDR3 bases: TGTGCCAGCAGCGTAGACGGGGGAACGATAGAGACCCAGTACTTC. Translation: CASSVDGGTIETQYF.

A remark on this clonotype: This beta chain is a stray read from a library made for alpha chains; its abundance is not meaningful. This chain joins TRBV7-8 and TRBJ2-2, with D perhaps matching TRBD2 (5 bases). CDR1 SGHVS and CDR2 FQNEAQ come from the germline V gene. Trimming removed 5 bases at V and 7 bases at J, with 11 bases between. The CDR3 totals 13 residues. Here the CDR3 reads CASSPPGIGELFF. DNA for the CDR3: TGTGCCAGCAGCCCGCCGGGGATCGGGGAGCTGTTTTTT. Variable domain in full (rest from reference TRBV7-8 and TRBJ2-2): GAGVSQSPRYKVAKRGQDVALRCDPISGHVSLFWYQQALGQGPEFLTYFQNEAQLDKSGLPSDRFFAERPEGSVSTLKIQRTQQEDSAVYLCASSPPGIGELFFGEGSRLTVL.

This clonotype came up a few times. This beta chain appears as a stray read in a library generated for alpha chains; its size is not informative. The chain recombines TRBV6-2 or TRBV6-3 with TRBJ2-7; D call uncertain. Germline values: CDR1 MNHEY, CDR2 SVGEGT. Trimming removed 4 bases at V and 3 bases at J, with 16 bases between. The CDR3 contains 15 residues. The CDR3 is CASSLLLPNHYEQYF. CDR3 bases: TGTGCCAGCAGTTTGCTGTTACCTAACCACTACGAGCAGTACTTC.

Sample share makes this clonotype medium-sized. Within a library made for alpha chains, this beta chain is off target, and its count is uninformative. The chain combines TRBV29-1 with TRBJ2-3; TRBD1 matches 7 bases. The CDR3 sequence is 13 residues long. J gave up 4 bases and V 3 bases, and 4 bases lay outside the gene matches. Germline values: CDR1 SQVTM, CDR2 ANQGSEA. Here the CDR3 reads CSVDGQVADTQYF. The CDR3 nucleotides read TGCAGCGTTGACGGACAGGTCGCAGATACGCAGTATTTT.

In this sample, this clonotype turned up many times. In a library made to pick up alpha chains, this beta chain is a stray read with a size that means little. The genes are TRBV7-2 and TRBJ1-3; D may be TRBD1 (5 bases). V shed 3 bases and J shed 3 bases, with 12 bases lying between them. This CDR3 contains 15 residues. The V gene's germline CDR1 is SGHTA and CDR2 FQGNSA. CDR3 sequence reads: CASSLVGGNGNTIYF. The DNA for the CDR3 is TGTGCCAGCAGCTTGGTTGGGGGAAATGGAAACACCATATATTTT.

In this sample, this clonotype turned up a few times. With the library built for alpha chains, this beta chain is off target and its frequency is not meaningful. This chain links TRBV7-9 with TRBJ2-7, with TRBD1 matching 9 bases. Germline V gene data show CDR1 as SEHNR and CDR2 as FQNEAQ (reference sequence). J lost 5 bases, V lost 4 bases, and 9 bases had no gene match. CDR3 length equals 15 residues. This chain's CDR3 is CASSSMDGTGNEQYF. The CDR3 bases are TGTGCCAGCAGCTCAATGGACGGGACAGGGAACGAGCAGTACTTC.

As regards this clonotype: This beta chain is an unintended read in a library built for alpha chains; its size means little. The chain combines TRBV28 with TRBJ2-7; 13 nucleotides align to TRBD2. Per the germline V gene, CDR1 is MDHEN and CDR2 is SYDVKM. V was clipped by 5 bases and J by 6 bases; unmatched bases: 4. The CDR3 contains 14 residues. The DNA for the CDR3 is TGTGCCAGCAGTAACGGACTAGCGGGAGTCGAGCAGTACTTC. Amino acid sequence: CASSNGLAGVEQYF.

This clonotype is labeled as medium-sized. This beta chain is an off-target read within a library intended for alpha chains, so its frequency means little. The rearrangement links TRBV12-5 to TRBJ2-3; 9 bases line up with TRBD1. This CDR3 is built from 11 residues. The V segment lost 5 bases and the J segment 12 bases; nucleotides outside the gene matches: 3. Germline CDR1 is LGHNT and CDR2 is FRNRAP. CDR3 loop: CASGTQGAQYF. Written as DNA, the CDR3 is TGTGCTAGTGGTACACAGGGGGCTCAGTATTTT. The complete variable domain, with remaining parts taken from reference TRBV12-5 and TRBJ2-3, reads DARVTQTPRHKVTEMGQEVTMRCQPILGHNTVFWYRQTMMQGLELLAYFRNRAPLDDSGMPKDRFSAEMPDATLATLKIQPSEPRDSAVYFCASGTQGAQYFGPGTRLTVL.

This clonotype is large. A library made for alpha chains picked up this beta chain off target, so its size means little. V usage is TRBV6-5 and J usage is TRBJ1-6; 7 bases are shared with TRBD1. The length of the CDR3 is 15 residues. Germline lookup yields CDR1 MNHEY and CDR2 SVGAGI. Trimming took 2 bases from V and 7 from J; bases not matched to a gene: 5. The CDR3 spells CASSYTTGANSPLHF. Here the CDR3 DNA reads TGTGCCAGCAGTTACACCACAGGGGCGAATTCACCCCTCCACTTT.

Concerning this clonotype: This beta chain slipped into a library made for alpha chains as a stray read, so its size is not meaningful. The chain couples TRBV28 to TRBJ1-1; D is unclear. This CDR3 is built from 13 residues. The germline CDR1 and CDR2 sequences are MDHEN and SYDVKM. V was clipped by 2 bases and J by 2 bases, with 6 bases between them. The CDR3 region has the DNA TGTGCCAGCAGTTTAGGGAGAAACACTGAAGCTTTCTTT. It encodes CASSLGRNTEAFF.

This clonotype is termed medium-sized. The size of this beta chain means little, since it is a stray read in a library made for alpha chains. The rearrangement uses TRBV11-2 and TRBJ2-5; D gene uncertain. The CDR3 has 14 amino acids. With 5 bases removed from V and 0 bases from J, the gap between germline ends came to 10 bases. Germline V lookup: CDR1 SGHAT, CDR2 FQNNGV. For the CDR3, the DNA is TGTGCCAGCAGCCCTTCGTGGTACCAAGAGACCCAGTACTTC. This encodes CASSPSWYQETQYF. Together with reference TRBV11-2 and TRBJ2-5, the CDR3 gives the full variable domain: EAGVAQSPRYKIIEKRQSVAFWCNPISGHATLYWYQQILGQGPKLLIQFQNNGVVDDSQLPKDRFSAERLKGVDSTLKIQPAKLEDSAVYLCASSPSWYQETQYFGPGTRLLVL.

This clonotype was observed many times. Within a library made for alpha chains, this beta chain is off target, and its count is uninformative. This chain connects TRBV11-2 to TRBJ1-2; TRBD1 might be the D (6 bases). The length of the CDR3 is 14 residues. CDR1 and CDR2 (germline): SGHAT, FQNNGV. The ends were cut back, 5 bases at V and 8 bases at J, with 18 bases in the middle. Here the CDR3 reads CASSLIRDKYGYTF. CDR3 nucleotide sequence: TGTGCCAGCAGCCTAATCCGGGACAAGTACGGCTACACCTTC.

By proportion, this clonotype is medium-sized. This beta chain was picked up by a library intended for alpha chains and is off target, so its count carries little meaning. This sequence joins TRBV19 and TRBJ2-1, with D hard to call. Between the trimmed V and J ends, which lost 6 bases and 0 bases, there was a span of 18 bases. Germline CDR1 reads LNHDA; CDR2 reads SQIVND (reference sequence). The length of the CDR3 is 17 residues. The CDR3 loop is CASSPDGELSSYNEQFF. DNA of the CDR3: TGTGCCAGTAGCCCCGACGGAGAGCTCAGCTCCTACAATGAGCAGTTCTTC. Based on the CDR3 plus reference TRBV19 and TRBJ2-1, the full variable domain is DGGITQSPKYLFRKEGQNVTLSCEQNLNHDAMYWYRQDPGQGLRLIYYSQIVNDFQKGDIAEGYSVSREKKESFPLTVTSAQKNPTAFYLCASSPDGELSSYNEQFFGPGTRLTVL.

Ten or more counts support this clonotype. The library was built for alpha chains, so this beta chain is an off-target read and its size means little. This rearrangement joins TRBV27 to TRBJ2-2, with 7 nucleotides matching TRBD1. Germline loops: CDR1 MNHEY, CDR2 SMNVEV (reference sequence). The CDR3 sequence is 15 residues long. The J segment lost 3 bases and the V segment lost 6 bases, leaving 7 bases of the junction unmatched. CDR3 DNA sequence: TGTGCCAGCAGCCCAGGGGACAGATACACCGGGGAGCTGTTTTTT. It is translated as CASSPGDRYTGELFF.

This clonotype is labeled medium-sized (0.01 to 0.1%). This beta chain lies outside the target of a library built for alpha chains; its clone size means little. This chain connects TRBV20-1 to TRBJ1-1; TRBD1 is a possible D gene (6 bases). Germline CDR1 reads DFQATT; CDR2 reads SNEGSKA (reference sequence). V gave up 6 bases and J gave up 3 bases, with 32 bases separating them. The CDR3 consists of 19 residues. The CDR3 DNA follows: TGCAGTGCAAGTCCCAGGGGCAGGGCGTTTGGGGATCGCGACACTGAAGCTTTCTTT. It codes for CSASPRGRAFGDRDTEAFF.

This clonotype ranks as medium-sized (0.01 to 0.1%). The library was built for alpha chains, so this beta chain is an off-target read and its size means little. The gene calls are TRBV7-2 and TRBJ2-3, with D perhaps TRBD1 (5 bases). Trimming shortened V by 5 bases and J by 1 base, and 13 bases separated the two germline ends. Germline loops: CDR1 SGHTA, CDR2 FQGNSA. The CDR3 consists of 15 residues. As DNA, the CDR3 is TGTGCCAGCAGCCGAACCTCACAGGGCACAGATACGCAGTATTTT. This encodes CASSRTSQGTDTQYF.

This clonotype has ten or more counts. The size of this beta chain means little, since it is a stray read in a library made for alpha chains. The chain couples TRBV29-1 to TRBJ1-4; D is uncertain. The V and J ends lost 7 bases and 5 bases respectively, with 5 bases between them. This CDR3 has 10 amino acids. The germline CDR1 and CDR2 sequences are SQVTM and ANQGSEA. The CDR3 DNA reads TGCAGCGGACTAAATGAAAAACTGTTTTTT. This encodes CSGLNEKLFF.

By share, this clonotype counts as medium-sized (0.01 to 0.1%). Found in a library prepared for alpha chains, this beta chain is an off-target read, and its abundance has little meaning. The chain employs TRBV2 and TRBJ2-7, with D possibly being TRBD2 (5 bases). The length of the CDR3 is 14 residues. Germline V lookup: CDR1 SNHLY, CDR2 FYNNEI. V was trimmed by 6 bases and J by 5 bases, leaving 17 bases between them. The CDR3: CASRSPGVFHEQYF. For the CDR3, the DNA is TGTGCCAGCAGGTCCCCCGGGGTCTTCCACGAGCAGTACTTC.

Judged by abundance, this clonotype is medium-sized. A library prepared for alpha chains yielded this beta chain as an off-target read; its size is of little meaning. The rearrangement links TRBV24-1 to TRBJ2-1; a weak D match, TRBD2 (6 bases). V dropped 3 bases and J dropped 9 bases, with 17 bases sitting between them. Germline loops: CDR1 KGHDR, CDR2 SFDVKD. The CDR3 contains 15 residues. In DNA form, the CDR3 reads TGTGCCACCAGTGATCCCAACCTACTAGCAGTTGAGCAGTTCTTC. It codes for CATSDPNLLAVEQFF.

Concerning this clonotype: This may stem from a read error, because a much larger clone lies one nucleotide away. The size of this beta chain means little, since it is a stray read in a library made for alpha chains. This chain links TRBV4-3 with TRBJ1-5; 7 bases map to TRBD1. This CDR3 contains 15 residues. Germline V gives CDR1 LGHNA, CDR2 YSLEER. The CDR3 sequence is CASSQYRGEGQLQHF. The CDR3 coding sequence is TGCGCCAGCAGCCAATACAGGGGAGAGGGTCAGCTCCAGCATTTT.

This clonotype counts as large. This beta chain is a stray sequence in a library constructed for alpha chains; its clone size is not meaningful. V is TRBV20-1 and J is TRBJ2-3; D is perhaps TRBD1 (5 bases). Between the trimmed V and J ends, which lost 0 bases and 6 bases, there was a span of 19 bases. The CDR3 is 16 amino acids. The germline V gene encodes CDR1 DFQATT and CDR2 SNEGSKA (reference sequence). The CDR3 DNA follows: TGCAGTGCTAGAGATCTCGGCAGGGATGGGTGGGATACGCAGTATTTT. Translating gives CSARDLGRDGWDTQYF.